The TCR beta chain described here comes from a study of CD8+CD57+ T cells in acquired aplastic anemia. Looking at the study overall: Sorting CD4+ and CD8+ cells gave DNA averaging approximately 3 ug.

Study results and caveats: Researchers reported that CD8+ Simpson's diversity was not significantly different in patients versus controls. Overlap between patients and controls comprised roughly 28 CD8+ CDR3 sequences.

Patients picked for sequencing had shown CD8+CD57+ cell expansion detected by flow cytometry. No therapy had been given to the patients at the time of blood sampling. Germline values: CDR1 DFQATT, CDR2 SNEGSKA (reference sequence). The J segment lost 1 base and the V segment lost 5 bases, leaving 3 bases of the junction unmatched. The CDR3 covers 13 residues. Comment on this clonotype: Its antigen is not known.

The template used for profiling TCR beta VDJ and CDR3 was genomic DNA. TCRdb passed the reads through MiXCR, listing each CDR3 protein once. Among roughly 160,000 distinct CDR3 sequences listed, 70% to 75% were seen once. This sequence was found in a human donor with aplastic anemia. V and J are TRBV20-1 and TRBJ1-1, with 8 nucleotides matching TRBD1. Sequencing used sorted CD4+, CD8+, or CD8+CD57+ T cells (not recorded which) from PBMCs. This chain's CDR3 is CSAFGTGNTEAFF. Written as DNA, the CDR3 is TGCAGTGCTTTCGGGACAGGGAACACTGAAGCTTTCTTT.